Each of the 22 T cell receptor beta chains below was sequenced from the same sample in a study of blood T cell repertoires in COVID-19. Generated by immunoSEQ multiplex PCR, the TCRdb table keeps only in-frame clones and is missing some. The sample lists about 290,000 clones; around 92% were seen once. The sequencing input was peripheral blood. The source is a woman aged 25 to 39 with COVID-19, enrolled during active disease.

The chain uses TRBV29-1 and TRBJ1-2; 8 nucleotides agree with TRBD1. CDR1 is SQVTM, CDR2 ANQGSEA, per germline. Trimming cost V 7 bases and J 4 bases; bases outside gene matches: 17. The CDR3 contains 16 residues. CDR3 region: CSDSGLTTGGIYGYTF. The CDR3 DNA reads TGCAGCGACAGTGGCCTTACTACAGGGGGGATCTATGGCTACACCTTC.

V gene TRBV11-2 combines with J gene TRBJ1-2; the D gene is possibly TRBD1 (6 bases). Germline V gene data show CDR1 as SGHAT and CDR2 as FQNNGV. Deletions cut 7 bases from V and 3 bases from J, with 15 bases between. The CDR3 spans 14 residues. CDR3 nucleotide sequence: TGTGCCAGCATCATATTACAGGGCCACTATGGCTACACCTTC. It translates to CASIILQGHYGYTF. Complete variable domain (other parts from reference TRBV11-2 and TRBJ1-2): EAGVAQSPRYKIIEKRQSVAFWCNPISGHATLYWYQQILGQGPKLLIQFQNNGVVDDSQLPKDRFSAERLKGVDSTLKIQPAKLEDSAVYLCASIILQGHYGYTFGSGTRLTVV.

The table lists this clone with a few counts. J is TRBJ2-1 and V is TRBV11-2, with 10 bases aligning to TRBD1. J gave up 4 bases and V 7 bases, and 4 bases lay outside the gene matches. Germline lookup yields CDR1 SGHAT and CDR2 FQNNGV. CDR3 size: 14 residues. CDR3 sequence: CASNPDRGYNEQFF. CDR3 sequence (DNA): TGTGCCAGCAACCCGGACAGGGGGTACAATGAGCAGTTCTTC.

CDR3 region: CASSSSGGTWAGELFF. In DNA, the CDR3 is TGTGCCAGCAGCTCTAGCGGGGGGACTTGGGCCGGGGAGCTGTTTTTT. The rearrangement links TRBV7-2 to TRBJ2-2, with TRBD2 matching 11 bases. Germline-derived CDR1 and CDR2 are SGHTA and FQGNSA. The junction had 7 bases not matched to a gene; V was cut back by 4 bases and J by 6 bases. CDR3 length: 16 amino acids.

The chain has TRBV2 and TRBJ2-3; 8 bases line up with TRBD1. Trimming at V came to 2 bases and at J to 1 base, leaving 14 bases not matched to a gene. Germline CDR1 is SNHLY and CDR2 is FYNNEI. The CDR3 has 19 residues. The CDR3 protein is CASSEYITGGSDGTDTQYF. CDR3 sequence (DNA): TGTGCCAGCAGTGAATATATCACAGGGGGTTCCGATGGCACAGATACGCAGTATTTT.

This clone was seen only a few times. The chain combines TRBV9 with TRBJ2-1, with a weak D call TRBD2 (6 bases). This CDR3 comprises 12 residues. Germline V lookup: CDR1 SGDLS, CDR2 YYNGEE. Trimming removed 3 bases at V and 10 bases at J, with 11 bases between. CDR3 sequence reads: CASSGSAGEQFF. The CDR3, as DNA: TGTGCCAGCAGCGGTAGCGCGGGAGAGCAGTTCTTC.

This clone has more than one count but fewer than ten. The CDR3 coding sequence is TGTGCCAGCAGCACCCGGACAGGGCCTCAGGAAAAACTGTTTTTT. Residues: CASSTRTGPQEKLFF. The chain has TRBV11-2 and TRBJ1-4, with 8 nucleotides matching TRBD1. The CDR3 covers 15 residues. Germline CDR1 is SGHAT and CDR2 is FQNNGV. J lost 8 bases, V lost 5 bases, and 10 bases had no gene match.

This clone was counted at least ten times. This chain connects TRBV6-5 to TRBJ2-2, with D uncertain. The germline gives CDR1 MNHEY, CDR2 SVGAGI. CDR3 length: 15 amino acids. V was shortened by 7 bases and J by 2 bases, with 14 bases between the two germline ends. CDR3 in amino acids: CASTLKRPNTGELFF. DNA of the CDR3: TGTGCCAGCACCCTCAAGCGACCTAACACCGGGGAGCTGTTTTTT.

This clone was counted a few times. This chain connects TRBV7-9 to TRBJ1-1, with 7 nucleotides matching TRBD1. Per germline, CDR1 SEHNR and CDR2 FQNEAQ (reference sequence). CDR3 size: 15 residues. The V and J ends lost 5 bases and 3 bases, in that order; junction bases with no gene match: 9. CDR3 in DNA: TGTGCCAGCAGCCCGGCAACAGGGGTATACACTGAAGCTTTCTTT. This encodes CASSPATGVYTEAFF.

J is TRBJ1-1 and V is TRBV3-1 (or the pseudogene TRBV3-2); D is undetermined. Trimming removed 1 base from V and 1 base from J, with 7 bases in between. The CDR3 spans 14 residues. Germline assignment: CDR1 LGHDT and CDR2 YNNKEL (reference sequence). CDR3 loop: CASSQGRQNTEAFF. The CDR3 DNA reads as TGTGCCAGCAGCCAAGGACGACAGAACACTGAAGCTTTCTTT.

The V gene is TRBV4-1, the J gene TRBJ1-2, with 11 positions matching TRBD1. With 4 bases clipped from V and 3 bases from J, the junction kept 7 bases outside the gene matches. The germline CDR1 and CDR2 sequences are MGHRA and YSYEKL. The CDR3 runs 16 residues. The CDR3 region has the DNA TGCGCCAGCAGCCTTTACGGACAGGGGGCGGACTATGGCTACACCTTC. Amino acids: CASSLYGQGADYGYTF.

J is TRBJ2-7 and V is TRBV27; 16 bases align to TRBD2. The CDR3 has 17 residues. After removal of 7 bases from V and 3 bases from J, the junction contained 9 bases not matched to a gene. Per germline, CDR1 MNHEY and CDR2 SMNVEV (reference sequence). DNA of the CDR3: TGTGCCAGCACGCCGGGACTAGCGGGGGGGAGGGTCTACGAGCAGTACTTC. It encodes CASTPGLAGGRVYEQYF.

The chain recombines TRBV24-1 with TRBJ2-5; 9 bases are a match to TRBD1. The CDR3 spans 15 residues. The trim removed 4 bases at V and 6 bases at J, leaving 8 bases unmatched. In germline, CDR1 is KGHDR, CDR2 SFDVKD. The CDR3: CATSESGTGTKTQYF. CDR3 DNA sequence: TGTGCCACCAGTGAGTCCGGGACAGGGACGAAGACCCAGTACTTC.

The V call is TRBV2, the J call TRBJ2-1, with D possibly TRBD2 on 6 matching bases. In germline, CDR1 is SNHLY, CDR2 FYNNEI. V was cut by 2 bases and J by 10 bases, with 18 bases left in between. The CDR3 is 15 residues long. As DNA, the CDR3 is TGTGCCAGCAGTGAACGCGGGGAGCCATGGTTGGAGCAGTTCTTC. This translates into CASSERGEPWLEQFF.

The chain has TRBV5-1 and TRBJ2-1; TRBD1 agrees at 7 bases. After removal of 5 bases from V and 0 bases from J, the junction contained 5 bases not matched to a gene. The length of the CDR3 is 15 residues. Germline-derived CDR1 and CDR2 are SGHRS and YFSETQ. The chain's CDR3 is CASRDQGDSYNEQFF. CDR3 DNA: TGCGCCAGCAGGGATCAGGGGGACTCCTACAATGAGCAGTTCTTC.

The sample holds a few counts of this clone. This chain uses TRBV6-6 with TRBJ1-1; D might be TRBD1 (5 bases). Germline V gene data show CDR1 as MNHNY and CDR2 as SVGAGI (reference sequence). CDR3 length: 14 amino acids. Trimming cost V 6 bases and J 4 bases, with 15 bases left between them. The CDR3 protein is CASRVAGQGTEAFF. The CDR3 DNA reads as TGTGCCAGCAGGGTAGCAGGGCAGGGCACTGAAGCTTTCTTT.

V is TRBV7-2 and J is TRBJ1-3, with a tentative D call TRBD1 (6 bases). Per germline, CDR1 SGHTA and CDR2 FQGNSA. This CDR3 contains 16 residues. Trimming pared 1 base from V and 4 bases from J, leaving 14 bases between. DNA for the CDR3: TGTGCCAGCAGCTTAGACAGGGCCCATCACGGAAACACCATATATTTT. Translating gives CASSLDRAHHGNTIYF.

DNA for the CDR3: TGTGCCAGCAGCCTGGACTCCAGTAGCAATCAGCCCCAGCATTTT. Translated, it gives CASSLDSSSNQPQHF. V gene TRBV7-8 combines with J gene TRBJ1-5; D gene uncertain. V was trimmed by 5 bases and J by 0 bases, leaving 11 bases between them. In germline, CDR1 is SGHVS, CDR2 FQNEAQ. There are 15 residues in the CDR3.

V is TRBV24-1 and J is TRBJ1-1; D gene uncertain. The germline V gene encodes CDR1 KGHDR and CDR2 SFDVKD. The CDR3 extends over 12 amino acids. The ends were cut back, 9 bases at V and 9 bases at J, with 16 bases in the middle. CDR3: CATSEGNGKAFF. The CDR3 DNA reads TGTGCCACCTCAGAGGGTAACGGGAAAGCTTTCTTT.

This clone was counted a single time. The chain couples TRBV4-1 to TRBJ2-1; 8 bases map to TRBD2. The CDR3 totals 16 residues. The germline CDR1 and CDR2 sequences are MGHRA and YSYEKL. V lost 0 bases and J lost 7; bases outside the gene matches: 8. The CDR3 DNA follows: TGCGCCAGCAGCCAAGATGGGGGCGCGGGGGGAAATGAGCAGTTCTTC. Encoded protein: CASSQDGGAGGNEQFF.

V is TRBV5-1 and J is TRBJ2-1; 8 positions agree with TRBD2. The CDR3 runs 15 residues. Trimming at V came to 5 bases and at J to 4 bases, leaving 8 bases not matched to a gene. CDR1 and CDR2 (germline): SGHRS, YFSETQ. The CDR3 DNA reads TGCGCCAGCAGGTACCCGGGGGGGCGTTACAATGAGCAGTTCTTC. Translated: CASRYPGGRYNEQFF.

The rearrangement joins TRBV5-1 to TRBJ2-5, with D uncertain. Germline V gene sequence: CDR1 SGHRS, CDR2 YFSETQ. This CDR3 is built from 12 residues. Deletions cut 2 bases from V and 4 bases from J, with 6 bases between. The CDR3 DNA reads as TGCGCCAGCAGCTTTGAGGCAGAGACCCAGTACTTC. It translates to CASSFEAETQYF.